This T cell receptor (beta chain) was obtained from a study of neurological immune-mediated disorders. Study outcomes and limitations: For the multiple sclerosis repertoire cluster, an association with any clinical or MRI feature was absent. Across subjects, no CDR3 amino acid sequence appeared in expanded clones of more than one subject, a finding that suggested private repertoires in all groups. Among 34 multiple sclerosis patients, 18 had repertoires that phylogenetic grouping placed in one related-CDR3 cluster, a possible signature.

This clonotype was counted ten times or more. Antigen: not known. Germline CDR1 MNHEY, CDR2 SVGAGI. The CDR3 has 15 residues. The ends were cut back, 0 bases at V and 4 bases at J, with 13 bases in the middle. The cDNA was synthesized by 5'RACE incorporating 10-nucleotide random UMIs. TCRdb fed the 5' RACE reads into MiXCR, producing one record per CDR3 protein. Found here are about 55,000 distinct CDR3 sequences, 4% of them singletons; the top ten hold around 2%. The receptor was derived from a woman aged 40 to 49 with multiple sclerosis. Sequencing was carried out using CD4+ T cells from blood. The chain links TRBV6-5 to TRBJ2-7, with D perhaps matching TRBD2 (6 bases). CDR3 amino acids: CASSYSSVEGYEQYF. For the CDR3, the DNA is TGTGCCAGCAGTTACTCGAGTGTGGAGGGATACGAGCAGTACTTC.